This T cell receptor beta chain emerged from a study of shared clonotypes between healthy human individuals. Sequencing was performed with immunoSEQ multiplex PCR; in TCRdb, only in-frame clones are kept and a portion is missing. This sample has around 370,000 clones; roughly 96% occur once, and the top ten carry approximately 0.32%. Germline CDR1 reads SGHNT; CDR2 reads YYREEE (reference sequence). Deletions cut 4 bases from V and 2 bases from J, with 6 bases between. The CDR3 covers 13 residues. V and J are TRBV5-4 and TRBJ2-2; D gene ambiguous. Sequenced: memory CD8+ T cells sorted from blood. Subset defined: CD45RO+ cells pooled with CCR7-negative TemRA cells. This clonotype was obtained from a man aged 30 to 39 in good health. CDR3 bases: TGTGCCAGCAGCACGGACAACACCGGGGAGCTGTTTTTT. Its protein is CASSTDNTGELFF.